What follows describes a single T cell receptor (beta chain). What it binds is not known. Sequencing used immunoSEQ multiplex PCR; TCRdb keeps in-frame clones, though not all of them. The sample lists around 56,000 clones, more than 85% occurring once. The record originates from a study of a mutant IDH1 vaccine in newly diagnosed glioma. Study observations and caveats: Detectable vaccine-induced immune responses arose in around 95% of patients.

Time point of the sample: baseline, week 1 (first vaccination visit). Specified treatment: pre-vaccination baseline after standard-of-care therapy. Trimming removed 0 bases from V and 0 bases from J, with 9 bases in between. This CDR3 comprises 15 residues. Germline CDR1 SGDLS, CDR2 YYNGEE. V usage is TRBV9 and J usage is TRBJ1-1, with no clear D. Sequenced here: PBMCs, sampled from a glioma patient treated with radiotherapy, temozolomide or both. The sequence came from a man over 45 with glioma. CDR3 region: CASSVVPHMNTEAFF. The CDR3, as DNA: TGTGCCAGCAGCGTAGTCCCCCACATGAACACTGAAGCTTTCTTT. Variable domain in full (rest from reference TRBV9 and TRBJ1-1): DSGVTQTPKHLITATGQRVTLRCSPRSGDLSVYWYQQSLDQGLQFLIQYYNGEERAKGNILERFSAQQFPDLHSELNLSSLELGDSALYFCASSVVPHMNTEAFFGQGTRLTVV.